This record looks at one TCR beta chain sequence and its context. The antigen is undetermined. At the DNA level, this CDR3 is encoded by other sequences in the same sample as well. TCRdb's copy holds only in-frame clones and misses some; the assay was immunoSEQ multiplex PCR. The data contain around 70,000 clones, just under 85% of them singletons. These data are taken from a study of OX40 agonist ivuxolimab in advanced cancers. At the level of the study: Patients undergoing dose escalation presented with hepatocellular carcinoma, melanoma, renal cell or head and neck cancer. At just under 85% male, the cohort had a mean age of around 56 years, ranging from roughly 20 to 85.

The CDR3 loop spans 15 amino acids. The germline V gene has CDR1 MGHRA and CDR2 YSYEKL. V was shortened by 4 bases and J by 4 bases, with 14 bases between the two germline ends. Study-level findings and limits: Partial responders at 0.1-3.0 mg/kg had among the lowest clonal expansion.

The chain carries TRBV4-1 and TRBJ2-1; D is perhaps TRBD1 (7 bases). Sequencing was performed on CD4+ or CD8+ T cells sorted from blood, taken in a trial of the OX40 agonist ivuxolimab. This clonotype was sampled from an adult with an advanced solid tumor such as melanoma, head and neck, liver or kidney cancer. CDR3 residues: CASSRAAGGYNEQFF. Written as DNA, the CDR3 is TGCGCCAGCAGCCGGGCGGCAGGGGGGTACAATGAGCAGTTCTTC.